This T cell receptor beta chain is drawn from a study of blood T cell repertoires in COVID-19. Study as a whole: Sites across the United States, Italy and Spain contributed samples from acute and convalescent COVID-19.

Generated by immunoSEQ multiplex PCR, the TCRdb table keeps only in-frame clones and is missing some. Of 200,000 to 300,000 clones listed, around 82% are singletons. Between the trimmed V and J ends, which lost 2 bases and 0 bases, there was a span of 4 bases. Germline CDR1 reads SGHTA; CDR2 reads FQGNSA. There are 14 residues in the CDR3. This chain links TRBV7-2 with TRBJ1-4; no definite D call. Input material: peripheral blood. The source of this sequence is a woman in her seventies with acute or convalescent COVID-19. The DNA for the CDR3 is TGTGCCAGCAGCTTAAGCGCAACTAATGAAAAACTGTTTTTT. It codes for CASSLSATNEKLFF.